The next 30 T cell receptor beta chains were all read from a single sample in a study of spatial heterogeneity in lung cancer. Using its own MiXCR run on the 5' RACE reads, TCRdb lists one record per CDR3 protein. Of fewer than 50,000 distinct CDR3 sequences in the sample, over 9.5% were seen once. Time point defined: blood at routine non-recurrence follow-up after resection. The specimen was PBMCs, collected at follow-up. The receptors shown here come from a female donor with early-stage non-small cell lung cancer.

This clonotype was picked up a small number of times. CDR3 protein: CASSIVGQGGLGYTF. Written as DNA, the CDR3 is TGTGCCAGTAGTATAGTGGGACAGGGGGGACTTGGCTACACCTTC. This chain joins TRBV19 and TRBJ1-2, with 11 positions matching TRBD1. From germline, CDR1 is LNHDA and CDR2 SQIVND (reference sequence). V lost 1 base, J lost 7 bases, and 5 bases stayed unmatched. The CDR3 extends over 15 amino acids.

This clonotype was counted ten times or more. The chain combines TRBV12-3 or TRBV12-4 with TRBJ2-2, with 8 bases aligning to TRBD2. Trimming removed 6 bases from V and 3 bases from J; junction bases left unmatched: 12. The CDR3 has 17 amino acids. The CDR3 DNA sequence: TGTGCCAGCAGATCTATCTCTAGCGGGTACGACACCGGGGAGCTGTTTTTT. The encoded protein is CASRSISSGYDTGELFF.

DNA of the CDR3: TGTGCCAGCACCCAAGGCGCCGAGACCCAGTACTTC. Its translation: CASTQGAETQYF. V gene TRBV12-3 or TRBV12-4 combines with J gene TRBJ2-5; D gene uncertain. Trimming removed 7 bases at V and 5 bases at J, with 11 bases between. The CDR3 has 12 amino acids.

This clonotype has more than one count but fewer than ten. The rearrangement joins TRBV7-2 to TRBJ2-7; D gene unclear. V lost 4 bases and J lost 0, with 4 bases in between. CDR1 and CDR2 from the germline V gene are SGHTA and FQGNSA. This CDR3 is built from 12 residues. CDR3 loop: CASSSVSYEQYF. The CDR3 bases are TGTGCCAGCAGCTCCGTCTCCTACGAGCAGTACTTC.

The chain is built from TRBV29-1 and TRBJ1-1; TRBD1 might be the D (6 bases). The length of the CDR3 is 13 residues. The germline gives CDR1 SQVTM, CDR2 ANQGSEA. The V and J ends lost 4 bases and 0 bases respectively, with 9 bases between them. CDR3 coding DNA: TGCAGCGTTGGAGGACAGCTGAACACTGAAGCTTTCTTT. This gives the protein CSVGGQLNTEAFF. The whole variable domain, filled in from reference TRBV29-1 and TRBJ1-1, reads SAVISQKPSRDICQRGTSLTIQCQVDSQVTMMFWYRQQPGQSLTLIATANQGSEATYESGFVIDKFPISRPNLTFSTLTVSNMSPEDSSIYLCSVGGQLNTEAFFGQGTRLTVV.

This clonotype was recorded a few times. V and J are TRBV20-1 and TRBJ2-2; 8 bases are shared with TRBD1. There are 14 residues in the CDR3. Germline values: CDR1 DFQATT, CDR2 SNEGSKA (reference sequence). Trimming took 6 bases from V and 0 from J; bases not matched to a gene: 3. DNA for the CDR3: TGCAGTGCCCCGGACAGGGCGAACACCGGGGAGCTGTTTTTT. Its translation: CSAPDRANTGELFF.

At least ten counts were recorded for this clonotype. This chain uses TRBV4-2 with TRBJ1-2; D gene ambiguous. Germline-derived CDR1 and CDR2 are LGHNA and YNFKEQ. Trimming took 1 base from V and 8 from J, leaving 11 bases between them. The CDR3 has 13 residues. CDR3 amino acids: CASSQGSSGGYTF. The CDR3 region has the DNA TGTGCCAGCAGCCAAGGGAGCTCGGGGGGCTACACCTTC.

This chain links TRBV21-1 with TRBJ2-5; the table's D gene call, TRBD1, was not cross checked with the DNA. TRBV21-1 is deemed a pseudogene. This CDR3 contains 16 residues. The DNA for the CDR3 is TGTGCCAGCAGCAAACGGGGCCAGGCGACGCAAGAGACCCAGTACTTC. The encoded protein is CASSKRGQATQETQYF.

The V call is TRBV5-1, the J call TRBJ2-5; TRBD1 matches 7 bases. V was pared by 4 bases and J by 5 bases, with 11 bases of the junction left unmatched. This CDR3 region has 15 residues. The germline V gene has CDR1 SGHRS and CDR2 YFSETQ. CDR3 region: CASSIYSGGQETQYF. In nucleotides, the CDR3 is TGCGCCAGCAGCATCTACTCAGGGGGTCAGGAGACCCAGTACTTC.

This clonotype was found a few times. The chain employs TRBV12-3 or TRBV12-4 and TRBJ2-5; 14 nucleotides align to TRBD2. Trimming removed 5 bases from V and 3 bases from J; junction bases left unmatched: 2. This CDR3 contains 15 residues. DNA for the CDR3: TGTGCCAGCAGTGGGACTAGCGGGAGTGAAGAGACCCAGTACTTC. This sequence encodes CASSGTSGSEETQYF.

J is TRBJ2-5 and V is TRBV3-1, with D possibly being TRBD1 or TRBD2 (6 bases each). The CDR3 length is 13 residues. V dropped 4 bases and J dropped 5 bases, with 11 bases sitting between them. From germline, CDR1 is LGHDT and CDR2 YNNKEL (reference sequence). CDR3 bases: TGTGCCAGCAGCCCTCCGGGGGCGGAGACCCAGTACTTC. The encoded protein is CASSPPGAETQYF.

The sample holds a few counts of this clonotype. V gene TRBV15 combines with J gene TRBJ1-5; 7 bases agree with TRBD1. The V and J ends lost 0 bases and 7 bases, in that order; junction bases with no gene match: 12. The CDR3 totals 17 residues. Germline lookup yields CDR1 LNHNV and CDR2 YYDKDF (reference sequence). The CDR3 region is CATSREYAGGRLQPQHF. CDR3 sequence (DNA): TGTGCCACCAGCAGAGAATATGCAGGGGGGCGATTGCAGCCCCAGCATTTT.

This clonotype has a count of ten or more. The chain is built from TRBV28 and TRBJ2-5; D is ambiguous. The germline V and J ends were trimmed by 10 bases and 5 bases, with 11 bases remaining between them. Germline CDR1 is MDHEN and CDR2 is SYDVKM. The length of the CDR3 is 11 residues. In DNA form, the CDR3 reads TGTGCCATCCGATTTACGGAGACCCAGTACTTC. Amino acid sequence: CAIRFTETQYF.

This clonotype came up many times. This rearrangement joins TRBV6-5 to TRBJ1-6; tentatively, D is TRBD1 (6 bases). Germline V CDR1 and CDR2: MNHEY, SVGAGI. V was trimmed by 8 bases and J by 1 base, leaving 6 bases between them. This CDR3 has 13 amino acids. The CDR3 spells CASQGSYNSPLHF. For the CDR3, the DNA is TGTGCCAGCCAGGGGTCCTATAATTCACCCCTCCACTTT.

V is TRBV18 and J is TRBJ1-6; D remains unclear. CDR3 length: 14 residues. V lost 3 bases, J lost 10 bases, and 13 bases lay in between. In germline, CDR1 is KGHSH, CDR2 LQKENI. For the CDR3, the DNA is TGTGCCAGCTCACCCCCGCAGCCTGGCTCACCCCTCCACTTT. This encodes CASSPPQPGSPLHF.

The J gene is TRBJ1-5, the V gene TRBV7-2, with D possibly TRBD1 on 5 matching bases. This CDR3 spans 13 amino acids. The germline CDR1 and CDR2 sequences are SGHTA and FQGNSA. The V end lost 5 bases, the J end lost 6 bases, and 11 bases lay between the germline ends. The CDR3 is CASSLGRGQPQHF. CDR3 DNA sequence: TGTGCCAGCAGCCTGGGACGGGGTCAGCCCCAGCATTTT.

The chain couples TRBV12-3 or TRBV12-4 to TRBJ2-7, with 8 bases lining up with TRBD2. The V and J ends lost 5 bases and 4 bases, in that order; junction bases with no gene match: 10. The length of the CDR3 is 15 residues. The CDR3 region has the DNA TGTGCCAGCAGTCAGGGACTAGATGGAGTGTACGAGCAGTACTTC. It codes for CASSQGLDGVYEQYF.

This clonotype was seen only once. This chain links TRBV28 with TRBJ1-2; D gene uncertain. CDR1 and CDR2 from the germline V gene are MDHEN and SYDVKM. With 5 bases removed from V and 8 bases from J, the gap between germline ends came to 18 bases. The CDR3 is 14 amino acids. The CDR3 protein is CASSAPGRLWGYTF. The CDR3 DNA reads as TGTGCCAGCAGTGCGCCGGGCCGGTTATGGGGCTACACCTTC.

This chain links TRBV5-1 with TRBJ2-7; tentative D call: TRBD1 (7 bases). This CDR3 is 14 amino acids long. Germline loops: CDR1 SGHRS, CDR2 YFSETQ. V lost 0 bases to trimming and J lost 3 bases, with 10 bases between them. The CDR3 sequence: CASSLGGTVYEQYF. The CDR3 DNA reads as TGCGCCAGCAGCTTGGGCGGGACAGTCTACGAGCAGTACTTC.

The table lists this clonotype with a few counts. The J gene is TRBJ2-1, the V gene TRBV12-3 or TRBV12-4; 7 bases are shared with TRBD1. V was pared by 2 bases and J by 1 base, with 5 bases of the junction left unmatched. The CDR3 covers 16 residues. CDR3 coding DNA: TGTGCCAGCAGTTTACAGACAGGGTTGTCCTACAATGAGCAGTTCTTC. Translation gives CASSLQTGLSYNEQFF.

With respect to this clonotype: A read error may be the cause here, since a much bigger clone is one base away. V gene TRBV11-2 combines with J gene TRBJ2-2; tentative D call: TRBD2 (6 bases). The CDR3 is 14 amino acids. Germline assignment: CDR1 SGHAT and CDR2 FQNNGV. As DNA, the CDR3 is TGTGCCAGCAGCTACGCGGAAAACACCGGGGGGCTGTTTTTT. Translated, it gives CASSYAENTGGLFF.

The chain is built from TRBV29-1 and TRBJ1-3; TRBD1 might be the D (5 bases). V lost 7 bases to trimming and J lost 4 bases, with 11 bases between them. Germline V CDR1 and CDR2: SQVTM, ANQGSEA. The CDR3 has 12 amino acids. CDR3 in DNA: TGCAGCGCCGAGAGGGGAGGAAACACCATATATTTT. This translates into CSAERGGNTIYF.

With respect to this clonotype: A read error may be the cause here, since a much bigger clone is one base away. This is likely a read error, given that the CDR3 carries no conserved phenylalanine or tryptophan at its end. J is TRBJ2-2 and V is TRBV12-5; 11 positions match TRBD2. The length of the CDR3 is 17 residues. The V and J ends lost 1 base and 4 bases, in that order; junction bases with no gene match: 5. Germline V gene sequence: CDR1 LGHNT, CDR2 FRNRAP. The CDR3 sequence: CASGLGLAGQTTGELFS. In DNA, the CDR3 is TGTGCTAGTGGTTTGGGACTAGCGGGACAAACCACCGGGGAGCTGTTTTCT.

This clonotype was seen more than once but under ten times. The J gene is TRBJ2-3, the V gene TRBV29-1; 10 bases line up with TRBD1. The CDR3 loop spans 13 amino acids. In germline, CDR1 is SQVTM, CDR2 ANQGSEA. Trimming removed 5 bases from V and 4 bases from J; junction bases left unmatched: 3. The CDR3 here is CSVSGTGADTQYF. The CDR3 DNA follows: TGCAGCGTTTCAGGGACAGGGGCAGATACGCAGTATTTT.

This clonotype was detected a few times. This sequence joins TRBV6-1 and TRBJ2-5; D is possibly TRBD2 (6 bases). V was shortened by 1 base and J by 1 base, with 16 bases between the two germline ends. The germline CDR1 and CDR2 sequences are MNHNS and SASEGT. This CDR3 has 17 residues. This CDR3 reads CASSEGQLAASQETQYF. The CDR3 DNA is TGTGCCAGCAGTGAAGGTCAATTAGCGGCGAGCCAAGAGACCCAGTACTTC.

By share, this clonotype counts as medium-sized. The chain joins TRBV28 to TRBJ1-3; D is unclear. The CDR3 extends over 14 amino acids. Germline assignment: CDR1 MDHEN and CDR2 SYDVKM. Trimming shortened V by 5 bases and J by 2 bases, and 10 bases separated the two germline ends. The CDR3 spells CASSHLDTGNTIYF. The CDR3 coding sequence is TGTGCCAGCAGTCACCTTGACACTGGAAACACCATATATTTT.

This clonotype was picked up a small number of times. This chain links TRBV28 with TRBJ1-6; D remains unclear. V gave up 1 base and J gave up 9 bases, with 7 bases separating them. The CDR3 extends over 13 amino acids. Per the germline V gene, CDR1 is MDHEN and CDR2 is SYDVKM. CDR3 sequence: CASSLSAPSPLHF. The DNA of the CDR3 is TGTGCCAGCAGTTTATCGGCCCCTTCACCCCTCCACTTT.

This clonotype was recorded many times. The chain is built from TRBV2 and TRBJ1-6; D is unresolved. CDR1 and CDR2 from the germline V gene are SNHLY and FYNNEI. This CDR3 has 16 residues. V lost 0 bases, J lost 5 bases, and 11 bases lay in between. CDR3 in DNA: TGTGCCAGCAGTGAAGCGCGACGGCGGGATAATTCACCCCTCCACTTT. This codes for CASSEARRRDNSPLHF.

This clonotype was seen only a few times. The chain uses TRBV28 and TRBJ2-7; a weak D match, TRBD2 (5 bases). The V gene's germline CDR1 is MDHEN and CDR2 SYDVKM. The V end lost 7 bases, the J end lost 0 bases, and 19 bases lay between the germline ends. The CDR3 is made up of 16 amino acids. The chain's CDR3 is CASTPTRGSRSYEQYF. In DNA, the CDR3 is TGTGCCAGCACCCCGACCCGAGGGTCCCGCTCCTACGAGCAGTACTTC.

This clonotype occurred many times. The chain joins TRBV3-1 to TRBJ1-1, with a tentative D call TRBD1 (5 bases). V was trimmed by 1 base and J by 4 bases, leaving 7 bases between them. The V gene's germline CDR1 is LGHDT and CDR2 YNNKEL (reference sequence). The CDR3 is 13 residues long. The CDR3: CASSQVGGTEAFF. In nucleotides, the CDR3 is TGTGCCAGCAGCCAAGTCGGGGGCACTGAAGCTTTCTTT.